The rows below give T cell receptor beta chains drawn from one sample of a study of CD8 T cells in ankylosing spondylitis. TCRdb reprocessed the 5' RACE reads with MiXCR, giving one entry per CDR3 protein. The sample has 200,000 to 250,000 distinct CDR3 sequences, about a sixth seen once. The sample taken for sequencing was blood, either unsorted or a sorted T cell fraction (not recorded which). Source of these receptors: a male donor with ankylosing spondylitis. The CDR3 runs from the conserved cysteine through the conserved F or W. The D gene is left open where the match is weak. Only part of the rows carry a size: once, few, many, or a class if the clone is expanded.

TRBJ2-7 NA NA TRBV13 CASSTSRTGYEQYF TGTGCCAGCAGCACCAGCCGAACTGGGTACGAGCAGTACTTC
TRBJ2-1 NA NA TRBV7-2 CASSLARVYNEQFF TGTGCCAGCAGCTTAGCGAGGGTTTACAATGAGCAGTTCTTC
TRBJ2-3 TRBD2 many TRBV11-2 CASSPSGENTDTQYF TGTGCCAGCAGCCCTAGCGGGGAAAACACAGATACGCAGTATTTT
TRBJ2-3 TRBD1 NA TRBV11-2 CASTATGASTDTQYF TGTGCCAGCACGGCTACAGGGGCCTCCACAGATACGCAGTATTTT
TRBJ1-1 TRBD1 once TRBV7-8 CASSLALDRTNTEAFF TGTGCCAGCAGCTTAGCGTTGGACAGGACGAACACTGAAGCTTTCTTT
TRBJ2-1 TRBD2 NA TRBV7-9 CASSRITSGYNEQFF TGTGCCAGCAGCCGAATAACTAGCGGTTACAATGAGCAGTTCTTC
TRBJ1-2 TRBD1 NA TRBV7-9 CASSISGDSGGYTF TGTGCCAGCAGCATATCCGGGGACAGTGGCGGCTACACCTTC
TRBJ2-1 NA NA TRBV12-3/TRBV12-4 CASSLVGQHYNEQFF TGTGCCAGCAGTTTAGTAGGACAGCATTACAATGAGCAGTTCTTC
TRBJ2-1 NA few TRBV4-1 CASSQAGEGIGEQFF TGCGCCAGCAGCCAAGCGGGAGAAGGAATAGGGGAGCAGTTCTTC
TRBJ2-1 NA NA TRBV6-1 CASSSPLGSGLNEQFF TGTGCCAGCAGCTCGCCCCTCGGATCAGGTTTGAATGAGCAGTTCTTC
TRBJ2-7 NA NA TRBV9 CASSEGRGSSYEQYF TGTGCCAGCAGCGAGGGACGGGGGAGCTCCTACGAGCAGTACTTC
TRBJ2-3 TRBD2 NA TRBV7-9 CASSPRGASGTTDTQYF TGTGCCAGCAGCCCCCGGGGGGCTAGCGGGACTACAGATACGCAGTATTTT
TRBJ2-1 NA NA TRBV6-1 CASTRAGRPGDNEQFF TGTGCCAGCACCAGAGCGGGCCGCCCGGGGGACAATGAGCAGTTCTTC
TRBJ1-2 NA few TRBV29-1 CSVGEENYGYTF TGCAGCGTTGGTGAGGAGAACTATGGCTACACCTTC
TRBJ2-1 NA NA TRBV6-1 CASSPDRQSYNEQFF TGTGCCAGCAGCCCGGACAGACAAAGCTACAATGAGCAGTTCTTC
TRBJ2-5 NA few TRBV4-1 CASSPREPYVETQYF TGCGCCAGCAGCCCCAGGGAACCTTACGTCGAGACCCAGTACTTC
TRBJ1-2 TRBD1 NA TRBV12-3/TRBV12-4 CASSLIRGGGGYTF TGTGCCAGCAGTTTAATTCGGGGAGGGGGCGGCTACACCTTC
TRBJ2-2 NA NA TRBV7-9 CASSPLTNVNTGELFF TGTGCCAGCAGCCCACTTACGAACGTTAACACCGGGGAGCTGTTTTTT
TRBJ2-5 NA NA TRBV21-1 CASSKSVQRGGRETQYF TGTGCCAGCAGCAAATCGGTGCAGCGGGGGGGGAGAGAGACCCAGTACTTC
TRBJ2-3 TRBD2 many TRBV4-3 CASSQEISGTRSDTQYF TGCGCCAGCAGCCAAGAAATCAGCGGGACCCGGTCAGATACGCAGTATTTT
TRBJ1-1 TRBD1 few TRBV27 CASTPQGANTEAFF TGTGCCAGCACTCCACAGGGGGCGAACACTGAAGCTTTCTTT
TRBJ2-7 TRBD1 many TRBV10-3 CAISEPGQAYEQYF TGTGCCATCAGTGAGCCAGGACAGGCCTACGAGCAGTACTTC
TRBJ2-1 TRBD2 many TRBV7-9 CASSLGGEQFF TGCGCCAGCAGCTTGGGAGGGGAGCAGTTCTTC
TRBJ2-7 NA many TRBV12-3/TRBV12-4 CASSFWDGAYEQYF TGTGCCAGCAGTTTTTGGGACGGAGCCTACGAGCAGTACTTC
TRBJ1-1 TRBD1 few TRBV7-9 CAVQGADTEAFF TGTGCAGTACAGGGGGCGGACACTGAAGCTTTCTTT
TRBJ2-2 TRBD1 few TRBV12-3/TRBV12-4 CASSSTGLNTGELFF TGTGCCAGCAGTTCGACAGGGCTTAACACCGGGGAGCTGTTTTTT
TRBJ1-2 NA once TRBV7-9 CASSSGADSYYGYTF TGTGCCAGCAGCTCGGGCGCGGACAGTTACTATGGCTACACCTTC
TRBJ1-5 NA few TRBV4-1 CASSYAGVGQPQHF TGCGCCAGCAGCTATGCAGGGGTAGGCCAGCCCCAGCATTTT